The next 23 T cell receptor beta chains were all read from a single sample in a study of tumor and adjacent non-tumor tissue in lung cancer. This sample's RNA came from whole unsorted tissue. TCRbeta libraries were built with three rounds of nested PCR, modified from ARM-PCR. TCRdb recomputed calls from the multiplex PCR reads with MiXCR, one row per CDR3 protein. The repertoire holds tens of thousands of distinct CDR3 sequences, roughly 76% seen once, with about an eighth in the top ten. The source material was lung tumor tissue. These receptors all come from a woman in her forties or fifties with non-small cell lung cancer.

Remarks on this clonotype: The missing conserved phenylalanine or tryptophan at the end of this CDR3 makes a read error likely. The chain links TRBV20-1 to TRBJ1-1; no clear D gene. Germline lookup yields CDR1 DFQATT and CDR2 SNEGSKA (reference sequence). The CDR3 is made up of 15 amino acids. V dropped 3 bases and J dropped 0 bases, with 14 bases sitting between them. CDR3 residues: CSARDYSGVNTEAFL. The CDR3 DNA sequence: TGCAGTGCTAGGGACTACAGTGGGGTGAACACTGAAGCTTTCCTT.

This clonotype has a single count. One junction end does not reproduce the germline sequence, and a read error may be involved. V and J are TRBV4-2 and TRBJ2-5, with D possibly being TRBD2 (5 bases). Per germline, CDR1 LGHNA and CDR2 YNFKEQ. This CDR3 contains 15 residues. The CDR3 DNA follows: TGTGCCAGGAGCCAAGTTTACGGGAAAGGAGAGACCCAGTATTTC. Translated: CARSQVYGKGETQYF.

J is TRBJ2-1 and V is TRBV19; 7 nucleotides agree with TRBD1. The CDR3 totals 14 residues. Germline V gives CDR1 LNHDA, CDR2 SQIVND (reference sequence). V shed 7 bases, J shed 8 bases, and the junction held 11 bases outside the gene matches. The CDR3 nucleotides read TGTGCCAGTAACCGCAGGGGGACGTACCATGAGCAGTTCTTC. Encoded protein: CASNRRGTYHEQFF.

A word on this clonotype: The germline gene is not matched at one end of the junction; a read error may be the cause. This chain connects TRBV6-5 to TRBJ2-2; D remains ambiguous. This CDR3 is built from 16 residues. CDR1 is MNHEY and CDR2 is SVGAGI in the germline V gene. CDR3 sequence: CASIYGGPSDTGELFF. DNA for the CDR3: TGTGCCAGCATTTACGGCGGACCATCGGACACCGGGGAGCTGTTTTTT.

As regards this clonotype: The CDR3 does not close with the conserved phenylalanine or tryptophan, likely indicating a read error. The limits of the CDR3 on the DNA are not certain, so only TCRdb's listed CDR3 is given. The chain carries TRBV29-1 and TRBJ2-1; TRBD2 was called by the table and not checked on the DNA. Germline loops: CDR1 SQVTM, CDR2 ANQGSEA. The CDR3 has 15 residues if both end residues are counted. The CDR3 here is CSVEVDGRANNEHFL.

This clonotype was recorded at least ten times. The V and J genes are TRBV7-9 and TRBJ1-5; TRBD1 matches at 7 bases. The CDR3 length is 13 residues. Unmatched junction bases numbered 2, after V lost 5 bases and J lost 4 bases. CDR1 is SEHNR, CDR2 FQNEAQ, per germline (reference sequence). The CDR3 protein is CASSTGENQPQHF. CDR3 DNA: TGTGCCAGCAGCACAGGGGAAAATCAGCCCCAGCATTTT.

CDR3 sequence reads: CSAHLIDRGHCYTF. DNA for the CDR3: TGCAGTGCTCACCTAATTGACAGGGGACATTGCTACACCTTC. V is TRBV20-1 and J is TRBJ1-2, with 8 bases fitting TRBD1. J was trimmed by 9 bases and V by 5 bases; bases with no gene match: 14. CDR1 DFQATT and CDR2 SNEGSKA come from the germline V gene (reference sequence). The length of the CDR3 is 14 residues.

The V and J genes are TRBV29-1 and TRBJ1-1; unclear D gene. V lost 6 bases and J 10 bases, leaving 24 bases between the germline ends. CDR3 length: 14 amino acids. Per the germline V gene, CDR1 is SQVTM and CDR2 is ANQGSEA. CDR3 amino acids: CSVDDSLKGNVAFF. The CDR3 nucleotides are TGCAGCGTAGATGACTCCCTTAAGGGAAATGTAGCTTTCTTT.

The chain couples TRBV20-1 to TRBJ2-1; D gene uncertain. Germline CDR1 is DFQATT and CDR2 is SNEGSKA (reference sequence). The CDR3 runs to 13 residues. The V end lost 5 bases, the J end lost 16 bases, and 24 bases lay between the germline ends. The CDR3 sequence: CSAPSGEHNEYFF. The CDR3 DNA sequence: TGCAGTGCTCCCTCTGGTGAGCACAATGAGTATTTCTTC.

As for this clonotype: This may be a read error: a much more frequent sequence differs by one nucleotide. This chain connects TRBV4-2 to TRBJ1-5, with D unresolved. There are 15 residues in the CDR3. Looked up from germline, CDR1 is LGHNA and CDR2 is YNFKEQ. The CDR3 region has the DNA TGTGCCAGCAGCCAAGGTGGCACATGGAATCAGCCCCGGCATTTT. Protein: CASSQGGTWNQPRHF.

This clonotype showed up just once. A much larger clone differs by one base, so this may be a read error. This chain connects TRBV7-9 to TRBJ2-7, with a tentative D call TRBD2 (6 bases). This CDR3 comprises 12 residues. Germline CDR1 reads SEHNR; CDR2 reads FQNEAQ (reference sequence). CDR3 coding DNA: TGTCCCAGCAGCGCGGGGAGCTACGAGCAGTACTTC. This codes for CPSSAGSYEQYF. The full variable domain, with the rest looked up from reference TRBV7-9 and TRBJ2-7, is DTGVSQNPRHKITKRGQNVTFRCDPISEHNRLYWYRQTLGQGPEFLTYFQNEAQLEKSRLLSDRFSAERPKGSFSTLEIQRTEQGDSAMYLCPSSAGSYEQYFGPGTRLTVT.

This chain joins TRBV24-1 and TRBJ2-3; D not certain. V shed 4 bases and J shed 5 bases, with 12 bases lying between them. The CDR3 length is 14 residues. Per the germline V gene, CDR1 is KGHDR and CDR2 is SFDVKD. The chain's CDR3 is CATSDQLAVDTQYF. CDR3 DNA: TGTGCCACCAGTGACCAATTGGCTGTAGATACGCAGTATTTT.

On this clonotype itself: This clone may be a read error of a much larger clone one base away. CDR3 amino acids: CDSSLNPSRADTQYF. The CDR3 DNA is TGCGACAGCAGCCTGAATCCTTCGAGGGCAGATACGCAGTATTTT. The chain joins TRBV5-1 to TRBJ2-3; perhaps TRBD2 as D (5 bases). The CDR3 contains 15 residues. Germline V gene data show CDR1 as SGHRS and CDR2 as YFSETQ.

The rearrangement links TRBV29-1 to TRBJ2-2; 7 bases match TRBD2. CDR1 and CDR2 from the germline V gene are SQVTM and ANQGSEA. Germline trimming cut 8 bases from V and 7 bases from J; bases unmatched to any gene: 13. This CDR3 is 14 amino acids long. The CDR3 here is CSYKWGEGLGELFF. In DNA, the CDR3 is TGCAGCTATAAATGGGGGGAGGGCCTCGGGGAGCTGTTTTTT.

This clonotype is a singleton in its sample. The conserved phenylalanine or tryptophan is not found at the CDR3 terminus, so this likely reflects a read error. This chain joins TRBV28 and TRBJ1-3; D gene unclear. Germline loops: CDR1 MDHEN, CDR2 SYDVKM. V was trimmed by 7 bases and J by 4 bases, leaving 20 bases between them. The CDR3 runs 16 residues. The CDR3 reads CASTPFWKSAGNTIYY. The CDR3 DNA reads TGTGCCAGCACCCCTTTTTGGAAAAGCGCCGGAAACACCATATATTAT.

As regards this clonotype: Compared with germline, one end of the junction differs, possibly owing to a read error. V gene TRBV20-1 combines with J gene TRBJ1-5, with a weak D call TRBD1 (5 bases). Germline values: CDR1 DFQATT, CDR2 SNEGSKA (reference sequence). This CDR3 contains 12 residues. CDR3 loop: CSVKGFNQPLHF. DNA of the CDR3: TGCAGTGTGAAGGGGTTTAATCAACCCCTGCATTTT.

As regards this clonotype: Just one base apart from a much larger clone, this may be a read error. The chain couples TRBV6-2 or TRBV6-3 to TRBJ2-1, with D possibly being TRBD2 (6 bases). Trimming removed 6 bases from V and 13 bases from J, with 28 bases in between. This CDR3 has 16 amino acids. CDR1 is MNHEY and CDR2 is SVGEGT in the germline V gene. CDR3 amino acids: CASSRAGPSSYSDQFF. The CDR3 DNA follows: TGTGCCAGCAGCCGTGCGGGGCCGAGCTCCTACAGTGACCAGTTCTTC.

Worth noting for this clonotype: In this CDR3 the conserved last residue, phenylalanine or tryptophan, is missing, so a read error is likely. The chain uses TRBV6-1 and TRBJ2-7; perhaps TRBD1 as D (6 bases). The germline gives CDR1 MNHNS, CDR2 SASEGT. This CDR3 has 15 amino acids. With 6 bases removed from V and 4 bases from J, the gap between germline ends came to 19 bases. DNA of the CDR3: TGTGCCAGCAGCGTGACTCGGGACACTCTTTACGAGCAGTACTTA. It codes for CASSVTRDTLYEQYL.

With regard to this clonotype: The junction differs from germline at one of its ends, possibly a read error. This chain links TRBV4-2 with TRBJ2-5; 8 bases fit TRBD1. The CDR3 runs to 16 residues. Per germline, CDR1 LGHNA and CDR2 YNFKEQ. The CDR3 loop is CASSQGTGVARWIQYF. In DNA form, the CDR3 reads TGTGCCAGTAGCCAAGGGACAGGAGTGGCTCGATGGATCCAGTACTTC.

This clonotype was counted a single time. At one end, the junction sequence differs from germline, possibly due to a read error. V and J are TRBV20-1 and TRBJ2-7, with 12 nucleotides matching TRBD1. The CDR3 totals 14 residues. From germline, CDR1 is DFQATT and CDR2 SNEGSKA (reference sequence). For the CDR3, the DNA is TGCAGTGTTGAGCCCGGGACAGGGGGCTACGAGCTGTACTTC. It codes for CSVEPGTGGYELYF.

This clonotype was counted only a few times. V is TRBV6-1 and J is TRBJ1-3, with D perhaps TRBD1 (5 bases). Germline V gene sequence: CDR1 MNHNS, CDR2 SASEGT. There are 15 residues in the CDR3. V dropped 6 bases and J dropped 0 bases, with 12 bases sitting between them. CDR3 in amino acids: CASSVGRNSGNTIYF. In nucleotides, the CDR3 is TGTGCCAGCAGCGTGGGACGGAACTCTGGAAACACCATATATTTT.

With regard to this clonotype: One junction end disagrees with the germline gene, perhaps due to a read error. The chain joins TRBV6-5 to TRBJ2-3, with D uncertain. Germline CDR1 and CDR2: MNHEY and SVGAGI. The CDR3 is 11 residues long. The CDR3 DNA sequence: TGTGTCAGCAGTATGGCAGATACGCAATATTTT. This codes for CVSSMADTQYF.

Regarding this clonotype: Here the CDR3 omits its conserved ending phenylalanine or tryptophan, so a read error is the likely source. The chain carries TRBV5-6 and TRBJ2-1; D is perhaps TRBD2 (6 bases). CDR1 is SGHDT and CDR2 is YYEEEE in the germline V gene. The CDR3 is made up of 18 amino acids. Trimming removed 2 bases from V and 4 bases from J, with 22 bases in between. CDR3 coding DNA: TGTGCCAGCAGCTTCTATGGGACTGTCCGGCTCGAGTACAATGAGCAGTTCTTA. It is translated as CASSFYGTVRLEYNEQFL.